This T cell receptor beta chain was sequenced for a study of beta chain features in type 1 diabetes. Regarding the study as a whole: All four CD4+ subsets of Type 1 diabetes patients contained TCRB CDR3s that were moderately but significantly shorter. Fewer junction insertions and more nucleotide deletions appeared in type 1 diabetes patients. Healthy donors had naive, central memory and Treg TCRB repertoires that appeared less similar than those seen among patients.

Every isolated RNA sample was fully reverse transcribed, so sequencing captured expressed TCRB transcripts. Sequencing used immunoSEQ multiplex PCR; TCRdb keeps in-frame clones, though not all of them. Of some 350,000 clones listed, around 10% are singletons. The V end was cut by 0 bases, the J end by 1 base, with 13 bases between. The CDR3 sequence is 16 residues long. The V gene's germline CDR1 is SGHRS and CDR2 YFSETQ. This clone was found many times. Antigen: not known. The J gene is TRBJ1-1, the V gene TRBV5-1; D gene uncertain. The sample comprised central memory CD4+ T cells from blood. This TCR was sampled from a man younger than 45 with type 1 diabetes. The CDR3 coding sequence is TGCGCCAGCAGCTTGGCGACCAATGACGGGAACACTGAAGCTTTCTTT. It codes for CASSLATNDGNTEAFF. Supplemented by reference TRBV5-1 and TRBJ1-1, the full variable domain reads KAGVTQTPRYLIKTRGQQVTLSCSPISGHRSVSWYQQTPGQGLQFLFEYFSETQRNKGNFPGRFSGRQFSNSRSEMNVSTLELGDSALYLCASSLATNDGNTEAFFGQGTRLTVV.